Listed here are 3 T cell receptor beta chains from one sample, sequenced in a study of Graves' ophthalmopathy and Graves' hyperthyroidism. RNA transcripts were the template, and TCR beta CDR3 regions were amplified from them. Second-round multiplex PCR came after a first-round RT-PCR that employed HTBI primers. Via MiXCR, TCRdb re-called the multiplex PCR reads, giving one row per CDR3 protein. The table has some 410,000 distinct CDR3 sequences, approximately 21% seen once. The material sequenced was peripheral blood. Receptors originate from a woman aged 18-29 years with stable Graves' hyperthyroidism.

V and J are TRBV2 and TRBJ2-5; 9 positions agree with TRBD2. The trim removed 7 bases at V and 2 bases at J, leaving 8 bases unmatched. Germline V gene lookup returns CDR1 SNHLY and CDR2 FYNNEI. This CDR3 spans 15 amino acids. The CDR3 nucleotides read TGTGCCAGCATCTATAGCGGGAGCGGGCAAGAGACCCAGTACTTC. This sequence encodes CASIYSGSGQETQYF. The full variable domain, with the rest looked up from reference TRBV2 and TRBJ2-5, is EPEVTQTPSHQVTQMGQEVILRCVPISNHLYFYWYRQILGQKVEFLVSFYNNEISEKSEIFDDQFSVERPDGSNFTLKIRSTKLEDSAMYFCASIYSGSGQETQYFGPGTRLLVL.

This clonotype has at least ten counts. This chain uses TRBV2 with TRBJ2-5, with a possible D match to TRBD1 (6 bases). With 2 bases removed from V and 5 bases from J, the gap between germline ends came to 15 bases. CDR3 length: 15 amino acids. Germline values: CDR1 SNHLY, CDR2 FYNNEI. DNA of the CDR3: TGTGCCAGCAGTGAAAGGAGTCAGGGGTTTGAGACCCAGTACTTC. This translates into CASSERSQGFETQYF.

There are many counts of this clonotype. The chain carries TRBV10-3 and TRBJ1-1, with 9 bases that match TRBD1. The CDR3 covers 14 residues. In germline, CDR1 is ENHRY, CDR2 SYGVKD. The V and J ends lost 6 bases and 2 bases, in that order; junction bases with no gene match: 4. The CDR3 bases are TGTGCCATCAGCCTGGACAGGGGTAACACTGAAGCTTTCTTT. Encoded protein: CAISLDRGNTEAFF.